This is a list of T cell receptor beta chains from one sample in a study of cytomegalovirus exposure and HLA in healthy donors. The repertoire was sequenced with immunoSEQ multiplex PCR; TCRdb's copy has only in-frame clones and lacks some. Seen here are roughly 190,000 clones, about nine tenths observed once, and the top ten hold around 1%. Sequencing was performed on PBMCs. The receptors come from a boy aged 2 to 10 in good health and CMV-seronegative. The CDR3 runs from the conserved cysteine through the conserved F or W. Fields, in order: clone size, D gene, V gene, J gene, CDR3 DNA, CDR3 protein. D genes are given only for firm matches. A row's size may be missing; if present it is once, few, many or a size class.

abundance: .
d_gene: TRBD1
v_gene: TRBV18
j_gene: TRBJ2-5
CDR3nt: TGTGCCAGCTCACCTAGGACAGGGTCAGAGACCCAGTACTTC
CDR3aa: CASSPRTGSETQYF

abundance: .
d_gene: TRBD1
v_gene: TRBV6-1
j_gene: TRBJ2-5
CDR3nt: TGTGCCAGCCGCGGGACAGGGGGTGAGACCCAGTACTTC
CDR3aa: CASRGTGGETQYF

abundance: once
d_gene: .
v_gene: TRBV10-3
j_gene: TRBJ2-2
CDR3nt: TGTGCCATCACAACAGGGCTCACCGGGGAGCTGTTTTTT
CDR3aa: CAITTGLTGELFF

abundance: few
d_gene: .
v_gene: TRBV7-9
j_gene: TRBJ2-1
CDR3nt: TGTGCCAGCAGCTCACAGGGTTCGAGTGAGCAGTTCTTC
CDR3aa: CASSSQGSSEQFF

abundance: .
d_gene: TRBD1
v_gene: TRBV6-5
j_gene: TRBJ1-6
CDR3nt: TGTGCCAGCTCACAGGGGGGGTATAATTCACCCCTCCACTTT
CDR3aa: CASSQGGYNSPLHF

abundance: .
d_gene: .
v_gene: TRBV21-1
j_gene: TRBJ1-2
CDR3nt: TGTGCCAGCAGCAAAGAGGTACAGGGCCGGGCTAACTATGGCTACACCTTC
CDR3aa: CASSKEVQGRANYGYTF

abundance: .
d_gene: .
v_gene: TRBV6-6
j_gene: TRBJ2-3
CDR3nt: TGTGCCAGCAGTTACGGGACAACTAGCACAGATACGCAGTATTTT
CDR3aa: CASSYGTTSTDTQYF

abundance: .
d_gene: TRBD1
v_gene: TRBV28
j_gene: TRBJ1-5
CDR3nt: TGTGCCAGCAGGGGACAGGGGCCTCAGCCCCAGCATTTT
CDR3aa: CASRGQGPQPQHF

abundance: .
d_gene: .
v_gene: TRBV19
j_gene: TRBJ1-2
CDR3nt: TGTGCCAGTAGTATGGACAGCCACAACTATGGCTACACCTTC
CDR3aa: CASSMDSHNYGYTF

abundance: .
d_gene: .
v_gene: TRBV7-9
j_gene: TRBJ1-3
CDR3nt: TGTTCCAGCAACAAGTCAGGAAACACCATATATTTT
CDR3aa: CSSNKSGNTIYF

abundance: .
d_gene: .
v_gene: TRBV11-2
j_gene: TRBJ1-4
CDR3nt: TGTGCCAGCAGCCACAGGGAGACTAATGAAAAACTGTTTTTT
CDR3aa: CASSHRETNEKLFF

abundance: .
d_gene: TRBD1
v_gene: TRBV28
j_gene: TRBJ1-4
CDR3nt: TGTGCCAGCAGTTTCACCGGGACAGGGGTTGGTAATGAAAAACTGTTTTTT
CDR3aa: CASSFTGTGVGNEKLFF

abundance: .
d_gene: .
v_gene: TRBV6-5
j_gene: TRBJ1-1
CDR3nt: TGTGCCAGCAGTTACTTTGGTACGGGCACTGAAGCTTTCTTT
CDR3aa: CASSYFGTGTEAFF

abundance: .
d_gene: .
v_gene: TRBV19
j_gene: TRBJ1-1
CDR3nt: TGTGCCAGTAGTATGTGGGGGGGCATGAACACTGAAGCTTTCTTT
CDR3aa: CASSMWGGMNTEAFF

abundance: few
d_gene: TRBD1
v_gene: TRBV6-6
j_gene: TRBJ1-4
CDR3nt: TGTGCCAGCAGTTACGACAGGGGAAAGGAAAAACTGTTTTTT
CDR3aa: CASSYDRGKEKLFF

abundance: .
d_gene: .
v_gene: TRBV6-5
j_gene: TRBJ1-2
CDR3nt: TGTGCCAGCAGGCGCTCCCGGAGCTATGGCTACACCTTC
CDR3aa: CASRRSRSYGYTF

abundance: .
d_gene: .
v_gene: TRBV6-6
j_gene: TRBJ2-5
CDR3nt: TGTGCCAGCAGTTCCGCGGGGACCCAGTACTTC
CDR3aa: CASSSAGTQYF

abundance: once
d_gene: TRBD1
v_gene: TRBV7-9
j_gene: TRBJ2-5
CDR3nt: TGTGCCAGCAGCGGCGACAGGGCCAGAGAGACCCAGTACTTC
CDR3aa: CASSGDRARETQYF

abundance: .
d_gene: TRBD1
v_gene: TRBV10-3
j_gene: TRBJ2-2
CDR3nt: TGTGCCATCAGTGAGTCTGGGGGACAGGGCTACACCGGGGAGCTGTTTTTT
CDR3aa: CAISESGGQGYTGELFF

abundance: .
d_gene: TRBD1
v_gene: TRBV6-5
j_gene: TRBJ2-3
CDR3nt: TGTGCCAGCAGTCAGAGACAGGGGCGTCCTTATACGCAGTATTTT
CDR3aa: CASSQRQGRPYTQYF

abundance: .
d_gene: .
v_gene: TRBV7-8
j_gene: TRBJ1-4
CDR3nt: TGTGCCAGCCAGCTGTCGACGGGTACTGAAAAACTGTTTTTT
CDR3aa: CASQLSTGTEKLFF

abundance: .
d_gene: TRBD1
v_gene: TRBV6-5
j_gene: TRBJ2-5
CDR3nt: TGTGCCAGCAGTTACGACAGGGAGGAGACCCAGTACTTC
CDR3aa: CASSYDREETQYF

abundance: .
d_gene: TRBD1
v_gene: TRBV27
j_gene: TRBJ2-2
CDR3nt: TGTGCCAGCACTTGGACAGGGTGGGGAACCGGGGAGCTGTTTTTT
CDR3aa: CASTWTGWGTGELFF

abundance: .
d_gene: .
v_gene: TRBV30
j_gene: TRBJ2-1
CDR3nt: TGTGCCTGGAGTGTACAGGACAATGAGCAGTTCTTC
CDR3aa: CAWSVQDNEQFF

abundance: .
d_gene: .
v_gene: TRBV6-1
j_gene: TRBJ1-4
CDR3nt: TGTGCCAGCAGCGGATCATGGGAGGCTAATGAAAAACTGTTTTTT
CDR3aa: CASSGSWEANEKLFF

abundance: .
d_gene: .
v_gene: TRBV9
j_gene: TRBJ2-3
CDR3nt: TGTGCCAGCAGCGTAGATCCCTATGGCCAGGGCGGTGGAACAGATACGCAGTATTTT
CDR3aa: CASSVDPYGQGGGTDTQYF

abundance: .
d_gene: .
v_gene: TRBV28
j_gene: TRBJ1-1
CDR3nt: TGTGCCAGCAGTGCGGTTCAGCGGAACACTGAAGCTTTCTTT
CDR3aa: CASSAVQRNTEAFF

abundance: .
d_gene: TRBD2
v_gene: TRBV4-2
j_gene: TRBJ2-7
CDR3nt: TGTGCCAGCAGCCTAAAACCGGGGAGGGAGTCCCTGGGTGAGCAGTACTTC
CDR3aa: CASSLKPGRESLGEQYF

abundance: .
d_gene: .
v_gene: TRBV5-5
j_gene: TRBJ2-7
CDR3nt: TGTGCCAGCAGCACCCGGGACTTACCCTTCTACGAGCAGTACTTC
CDR3aa: CASSTRDLPFYEQYF

abundance: .
d_gene: TRBD1
v_gene: TRBV19
j_gene: TRBJ1-2
CDR3nt: TGTGCCAGCAGACAGGGGGCCAGCGGCTACACCTTC
CDR3aa: CASRQGASGYTF

abundance: .
d_gene: .
v_gene: TRBV15
j_gene: TRBJ2-1
CDR3nt: TGTGCCACCAGCATCTTCCGGGAAGAGCAGTTCTTC
CDR3aa: CATSIFREEQFF

abundance: .
d_gene: TRBD1
v_gene: TRBV5-1
j_gene: TRBJ2-7
CDR3nt: TGCGCCAGCAGCTGGGGACAGGCAAACTCCTACGAGCAGTACTTC
CDR3aa: CASSWGQANSYEQYF

abundance: .
d_gene: TRBD2
v_gene: TRBV27
j_gene: TRBJ2-7
CDR3nt: TGTGCCAGCAGACAAGGGACTAGCGCATCCTACGAGCAGTACTTC
CDR3aa: CASRQGTSASYEQYF

abundance: .
d_gene: .
v_gene: TRBV6-5
j_gene: TRBJ2-5
CDR3nt: TGTGCCAGCAGTTACTTAGAGGCTGAGACCCAGTACTTC
CDR3aa: CASSYLEAETQYF

abundance: .
d_gene: TRBD2
v_gene: TRBV5-1
j_gene: TRBJ2-4
CDR3nt: TGCGCCAGCAGCCCATTAGCGGGGGGCAAAAACATTCAGTACTTC
CDR3aa: CASSPLAGGKNIQYF

abundance: .
d_gene: .
v_gene: TRBV27
j_gene: TRBJ2-4
CDR3nt: TGTGCCAGCAGTTTGGGTGACAGAGCCAAAAACATTCAGTACTTC
CDR3aa: CASSLGDRAKNIQYF

abundance: .
d_gene: TRBD2
v_gene: TRBV27
j_gene: TRBJ2-3
CDR3nt: TGTGCCAGCAAACTAGCGGGGGGCCCAGATACGCAGTATTTT
CDR3aa: CASKLAGGPDTQYF

abundance: .
d_gene: .
v_gene: TRBV6-5
j_gene: TRBJ1-1
CDR3nt: TGTGCCAGCGGTTTCCCAGGGGACACTGAAGCTTTCTTT
CDR3aa: CASGFPGDTEAFF

abundance: .
d_gene: TRBD1
v_gene: TRBV19
j_gene: TRBJ2-3
CDR3nt: TGTGCCAGTAGTACCCCGACAGGGCGCACAGATACGCAGTATTTT
CDR3aa: CASSTPTGRTDTQYF

abundance: .
d_gene: .
v_gene: TRBV21-1
j_gene: TRBJ1-4
CDR3nt: TGTGCCAGCAGCATCGGACAGGGAGAGTTT
CDR3aa: CASSIGQGEF

abundance: .
d_gene: .
v_gene: TRBV7-6
j_gene: TRBJ2-7
CDR3nt: TGTGCCAGCGCCGTCTCAGTGGGGCAGAACTACGAGCAGTACTTC
CDR3aa: CASAVSVGQNYEQYF

abundance: .
d_gene: .
v_gene: TRBV9
j_gene: TRBJ2-3
CDR3nt: TGTGCCAGCTGTGGAGGGGGCGCGGAAGATACGCAGTATTTT
CDR3aa: CASCGGGAEDTQYF

abundance: .
d_gene: TRBD1
v_gene: TRBV6-5
j_gene: TRBJ1-5
CDR3nt: TGTGCCAGCAGTTACGCAGGACAGGGGGGAAATCAGCCCCAGCATTTT
CDR3aa: CASSYAGQGGNQPQHF

abundance: .
d_gene: TRBD2
v_gene: TRBV18
j_gene: TRBJ2-5
CDR3nt: TGTGCCAGCTCACTGGGACTAGCGGGAGTGGAGACCCAGTACTTC
CDR3aa: CASSLGLAGVETQYF

abundance: .
d_gene: TRBD1
v_gene: TRBV9
j_gene: TRBJ2-3
CDR3nt: TGTGCCAGCAGCACTGGACAGGGGGCTCGGGGTGGCACAGATACGCAGTATTTT
CDR3aa: CASSTGQGARGGTDTQYF

abundance: .
d_gene: TRBD2
v_gene: TRBV19
j_gene: TRBJ2-5
CDR3nt: TGTGCCAGTAGGACTAGCGGGAGCGGAGAGACCCAGTACTTC
CDR3aa: CASRTSGSGETQYF

abundance: .
d_gene: TRBD1
v_gene: TRBV14
j_gene: TRBJ2-1
CDR3nt: TGTGCCAGCAGCCACATGGACAGGGCATACAATGAGCAGTTCTTC
CDR3aa: CASSHMDRAYNEQFF

abundance: .
d_gene: TRBD2
v_gene: TRBV7-8
j_gene: TRBJ2-7
CDR3nt: TGTGCCAGCAGCTTAGGCCGACTAGCGGGAGGGCCGGGCGGGTACGAGCAGTACTTC
CDR3aa: CASSLGRLAGGPGGYEQYF

abundance: .
d_gene: .
v_gene: TRBV7-2
j_gene: TRBJ2-3
CDR3nt: TGTGCCAGCAGTCGACTAGTTTCGGATACGCAGTATTTT
CDR3aa: CASSRLVSDTQYF

abundance: .
d_gene: TRBD1
v_gene: TRBV6-1
j_gene: TRBJ2-4
CDR3nt: TGTGCCAGCAGGGGGACAGGGGTTCAGTACTTC
CDR3aa: CASRGTGVQYF

abundance: .
d_gene: TRBD1
v_gene: TRBV7-9
j_gene: TRBJ2-3
CDR3nt: TGTTCCAGCAGTCCGGGACAGGGGGCAGATACGCAGTATTTT
CDR3aa: CSSSPGQGADTQYF

abundance: .
d_gene: .
v_gene: TRBV10-2
j_gene: TRBJ2-7
CDR3nt: TGCGCCAGCAGTGAGGGCAGGGCCTACGAGCAGTACTTC
CDR3aa: CASSEGRAYEQYF

abundance: .
d_gene: .
v_gene: TRBV5-6
j_gene: TRBJ2-1
CDR3nt: TGTGCCAGCAGCTTGGCCGGGGATGAGCAGTTCTTC
CDR3aa: CASSLAGDEQFF